This TCR beta chain comes out of a study of radiation and T cells in renal cell carcinoma. Generated by immunoSEQ multiplex PCR, the TCRdb table keeps only in-frame clones and is missing some. The table includes more than 65,000 clones, approximately 86% detected once. Time point denoted: blood 2 weeks post-SBRT. Treatment in this sample: 15 Gy SBRT to primary tumor, nephrectomy 4 weeks later. The CDR3 is made up of 15 amino acids. Germline loops: CDR1 LNHDA, CDR2 SQIVND (reference sequence). V lost 3 bases and J lost 4, with 16 bases in between. The source is a woman aged 45-59 years with renal cell carcinoma. The specimen comprised blood, sampled from a patient whose treatment included radiotherapy and nephrectomy. This sequence joins TRBV19 and TRBJ2-7, with D possibly being TRBD2 (6 bases). CDR3 DNA: TGTGCCAGTAGTATTTCTTCGGCGGGAAGTTACGAGCAGTACTTC. Amino acid sequence: CASSISSAGSYEQYF. Full variable domain (outside the CDR3, taken from reference TRBV19 and TRBJ2-7): DGGITQSPKYLFRKEGQNVTLSCEQNLNHDAMYWYRQDPGQGLRLIYYSQIVNDFQKGDIAEGYSVSREKKESFPLTVTSAQKNPTAFYLCASSISSAGSYEQYFGPGTRLTVT.